This entry concerns a single T cell receptor delta chain. Its antigen is not known. TCRdb's protein for this DNA is that of a much larger clone and differs from the translation at residue 10, likely a read error; the protein shown is the DNA translation. Vgamma9/Vdelta2+ and Vdelta2-negative gammadelta T cells were flow-sorted from PBMC for bulk sequencing. The data were obtained in a study of γδ T cells in repeated Plasmodium falciparum infection. On the study more broadly: Each infection was followed by sampling at 21 days, plus baseline and some pre-infection draws. Regarding the study as a whole: Malian donors came from one small rural village, predominantly one ethnic group. In Vdelta2-negative, largely Vdelta1+, gammadelta repertoires, repeated controlled infections appeared to drive clonal selection waves.

V was pared by 3 bases and J by 10 bases, with 48 bases between. Per germline, CDR1 TVYSNPD and CDR2 GDNSRS (reference sequence). The CDR3 is made up of 22 amino acids. TRG and TRD sequences were obtained from every sorted gammadelta sample. TCRdb applied CATT to the multiplex PCR reads for clone calling. The repertoire holds roughly 90,000 delta-chain clones, with over 0.9% as singletons. This chain links TRDV3 with TRDJ1; the D gene is possibly TRDD2 (6 bases). TCRdb carries no J gene annotation; the J gene was assigned here by matching the DNA with germline. The origin of this receptor is a pool of human donors (malaria-infected and uninfected, not separated). Sample: gamma-delta T cells from blood. The CDR3 here is CAFNHLLPPPVLSNIGGWRLIF. CDR3 coding DNA: TGTGCCTTCAATCACCTTCTTCCTCCGCCGGTACTCTCAAATATCGGAGGTTGGAGACTCATCTTT.